The 30 T cell receptor beta chains listed next were all sequenced from one sample in a study of regulatory T cells in long-lasting Graves disease. TCR beta libraries were built with iRepertoire HTBI primers and Arm-PCR of CDR3 regions. TCRdb redid the calling of the multiplex PCR reads with MiXCR, one entry per CDR3 protein. The sample holds about 540,000 distinct CDR3 sequences, less than 15% seen once. Time point here: newly diagnosed GD, antithyroid drugs for less than 3 months. PBMC RNA served as the TCR library source. These data were also filed under a second study, of T cells in Graves' hyperthyroidism and ophthalmopathy.

Sequenced here: peripheral blood mononuclear cells (PBMCs), sampled at new diagnosis, from a patient treated with antithyroid drugs. The receptors stem from a man aged 25-40 years with Graves disease.

This clonotype was counted many times. The V and J genes are TRBV5-1 and TRBJ1-1, with D maybe TRBD1 (5 bases). Germline V gene data show CDR1 as SGHRS and CDR2 as YFSETQ. The CDR3 has 13 residues. The V gene lost 0 bases and the J gene lost 3 bases, with 6 bases spanning the gap. This chain's CDR3 is CASSLGQYTEAFF. Written as DNA, the CDR3 is TGCGCCAGCAGCTTGGGACAGTACACTGAAGCTTTCTTT.

As for this clonotype: This may be a read error, as it is one base from a much larger clone. V is TRBV12-3 or TRBV12-4 and J is TRBJ2-5, with a tentative D call TRBD1 (6 bases). V shed 5 bases and J shed 7 bases, with 20 bases lying between them. This CDR3 has 15 residues. The CDR3 DNA is TGTGCCAGCAGTCCCCAGGGGAGCTGGCTAGGGACCCAGTACTTC. Its translation is CASSPQGSWLGTQYF.

V is TRBV20-1 and J is TRBJ2-1; unclear D gene. The CDR3 contains 16 residues. V was pared by 4 bases and J by 5 bases, with 21 bases between. Germline V CDR1 and CDR2: DFQATT, SNEGSKA (reference sequence). The CDR3 loop is CSAKQSNSVIDNEQFF. In DNA, the CDR3 is TGCAGTGCTAAACAGTCTAACAGCGTTATAGACAATGAGCAGTTCTTC.

This clonotype was seen a handful of times. A far larger clone is only one base removed, so a read error is likely. The chain has TRBV15 and TRBJ2-7; unclear D gene. CDR1 LNHNV and CDR2 YYDKDF come from the germline V gene (reference sequence). This CDR3 is built from 13 residues. V lost 1 base to trimming and J lost 7 bases, with 11 bases between them. The CDR3 DNA reads TGTGCCACCAGCAGAGTTCGAGGCAATGAGCAGTACTTC. Translating it yields CATSRVRGNEQYF.

A few counts support this clonotype. This sequence joins TRBV6-5 and TRBJ1-5; no clear D. The germline V gene encodes CDR1 MNHEY and CDR2 SVGAGI. Trimming removed 4 bases at V and 11 bases at J, with 9 bases between. The CDR3 is 11 amino acids. The CDR3 DNA reads as TGTGCCAGCAGTTCGGGATCCGCCCAGCATTTT. It specifies CASSSGSAQHF.

This clonotype was picked up many times. The rearrangement links TRBV30 to TRBJ2-7; tentative D call: TRBD2 (6 bases). Germline V gene sequence: CDR1 GTSNPN, CDR2 SVGIG (reference sequence). Trimming pared 4 bases from V and 0 bases from J, leaving 13 bases between. The CDR3 loop spans 14 amino acids. This CDR3 reads CAWKISGSSYEQYF. The CDR3 DNA reads TGTGCCTGGAAGATTAGCGGAAGCTCCTACGAGCAGTACTTC.

This clonotype was seen repeatedly, ten times or more. In nucleotides, the CDR3 is TGTGCCAGCAGGTCACCGACAGGGGGCGGAAACACCATATATTTT. Translation: CASRSPTGGGNTIYF. The V gene is TRBV28, the J gene TRBJ1-3, with TRBD1 identical over 10 bases. V trimming: 6 bases; J trimming: 4 bases; junction bases outside the gene matches: 6. The CDR3 covers 15 residues. The V gene's germline CDR1 is MDHEN and CDR2 SYDVKM. Full variable domain (rest looked up from reference TRBV28 and TRBJ1-3): DVKVTQSSRYLVKRTGEKVFLECVQDMDHENMFWYRQDPGLGLRLIYFSYDVKMKEKGDIPEGYSVSREKKERFSLILESASTNQTSMYLCASRSPTGGGNTIYFGEGSWLTVV.

This clonotype was detected many times. The rearrangement links TRBV12-5 to TRBJ2-3; TRBD1 or TRBD2 may be the D gene (5 bases each). CDR1 LGHNT and CDR2 FRNRAP come from the germline V gene. The V end was cut by 5 bases, the J end by 5 bases, with 20 bases between. This CDR3 spans 16 amino acids. As DNA, the CDR3 is TGTGCTAGTGGTCCCCAGCCCGGGGCTTACGAAGATACGCAGTATTTT. This translates into CASGPQPGAYEDTQYF.

This clonotype occurred a few times. The chain has TRBV27 and TRBJ2-1; maybe TRBD2 (5 bases). The J call could be wrong; TRBJ2-5 is a better fit for the DNA end. Germline assignment: CDR1 MNHEY and CDR2 SMNVEV (reference sequence). This CDR3 is 15 amino acids long. CDR3 DNA sequence: TGTGCCAGCAGTTTATTCGACGGGAACCCAGAGACCCAGTACTTC. This codes for CASSLFDGNPETQYF.

A note on this clonotype: It may be a read error: a sequence one base away is much more abundant. The rearrangement uses TRBV11-2 and TRBJ2-1; 13 bases map to TRBD2. The CDR3 covers 17 residues. Germline V gene sequence: CDR1 SGHAT, CDR2 FQNNGV. CDR3 DNA sequence: TGTGCCGGCAGCTTAGACCGGACTAGCGGGAGCTACAATGAGCAGTTCTTC. It encodes CAGSLDRTSGSYNEQFF.

The chain combines TRBV6-1 with TRBJ1-5; the D gene is possibly TRBD1 (5 bases). V lost 5 bases to trimming and J lost 6 bases, with 14 bases between them. Looked up from germline, CDR1 is MNHNS and CDR2 is SASEGT. The CDR3 has 14 amino acids. CDR3 residues: CASSQGLQGQPQHF. DNA of the CDR3: TGTGCCAGCAGTCAAGGCCTTCAGGGTCAGCCCCAGCATTTT.

The chain carries TRBV12-3 or TRBV12-4 and TRBJ2-1; 9 bases are shared with TRBD1. The ends lost 6 bases at V and 12 bases at J; junction bases unmatched: 9. This CDR3 is 13 amino acids long. DNA of the CDR3: TGTGCCAGCAGCGGGACAGGGAAGGATGGGCAGTTCTTC. This sequence encodes CASSGTGKDGQFF.

This clonotype was seen only a few times. The chain uses TRBV19 and TRBJ2-5; 9 nucleotides align to TRBD2. CDR1 and CDR2 (germline): LNHDA, SQIVND (reference sequence). The V segment lost 5 bases and the J segment 4 bases; nucleotides outside the gene matches: 11. The CDR3 has 16 residues. The CDR3 loop is CASSGRIAGVGETQYF. As DNA, the CDR3 is TGTGCCAGTAGTGGGCGAATAGCGGGAGTTGGAGAGACCCAGTACTTC.

There are many counts of this clonotype. This sequence joins TRBV6-1 and TRBJ2-7, with no clear D. This CDR3 spans 14 amino acids. V was pared by 8 bases and J by 1 base, with 15 bases between. Germline values: CDR1 MNHNS, CDR2 SASEGT. The CDR3: CASLGWGISYEQYF. The CDR3 DNA is TGTGCCAGCCTTGGGTGGGGAATTTCCTACGAGCAGTACTTC.

This clonotype was seen at least ten times. The chain combines TRBV5-1 with TRBJ1-5; a weak D match, TRBD1 (5 bases). V was clipped by 5 bases and J by 6 bases, with 12 bases between them. The CDR3 contains 13 residues. In germline, CDR1 is SGHRS, CDR2 YFSETQ. This CDR3 is CASRLDTGQPQHF. CDR3 bases: TGCGCCAGCAGACTTGACACAGGTCAGCCCCAGCATTTT.

This clonotype was recorded a few times. V usage is TRBV28 and J usage is TRBJ2-7; 9 bases map to TRBD1. Germline V lookup: CDR1 MDHEN, CDR2 SYDVKM. The length of the CDR3 is 12 residues. The J segment lost 9 bases and the V segment lost 5 bases, leaving 5 bases of the junction unmatched. Here the CDR3 DNA reads TGTGCCAGCAGTGGGACAGGGCGTCCGCAGTACTTC. As protein: CASSGTGRPQYF.

On this clonotype: Just one base apart from a much larger clone, this may be a read error. This chain uses TRBV9 with TRBJ2-1; D uncertain. CDR3 size: 12 residues. CDR1 and CDR2 (germline): SGDLS, YYNGEE. The V gene lost 2 bases and the J gene lost 5 bases, with 5 bases spanning the gap. CDR3 sequence reads: CASSVTHNEQFF. DNA for the CDR3: TGTGCCAGCAGCGTCACCCACAATGAGCAGTTCTTC. The variable domain in full, completed from reference TRBV9 and TRBJ2-1, reads DSGVTQTPKHLITATGQRVTLRCSPRSGDLSVYWYQQSLDQGLQFLIQYYNGEERAKGNILERFSAQQFPDLHSELNLSSLELGDSALYFCASSVTHNEQFFGPGTRLTVL.

This CDR3 reads CAWSLTGEQYF. The CDR3 DNA sequence: TGTGCCTGGAGTTTGACTGGCGAGCAGTACTTC. V usage is TRBV30 and J usage is TRBJ2-7; D is unclear. Trimming removed 2 bases at V and 6 bases at J, with 8 bases between. Germline assignment: CDR1 GTSNPN and CDR2 SVGIG (reference sequence). There are 11 residues in the CDR3. Filled out from reference TRBV30 and TRBJ2-7, the complete variable domain reads SQTIHQWPATLVQPVGSPLSLECTVEGTSNPNLYWYRQAAGRGLQLLFYSVGIGQISSEVPQNLSASRPQDRQFILSSKKLLLSDSGFYLCAWSLTGEQYFGPGTRLTVT.

This sequence joins TRBV13 and TRBJ2-1; D might be TRBD1 or TRBD2, each matching 7 bases. Germline loops: CDR1 PRHDT, CDR2 FYEKMQ (reference sequence). Trimming removed 5 bases from V and 6 bases from J, with 17 bases in between. There are 15 residues in the CDR3. In DNA, the CDR3 is TGTGCCAGCAGCATACAGGGGAGGGAGGGCAATGAGCAGTTCTTC. This translates into CASSIQGREGNEQFF.

As regards this clonotype: Given a much more abundant clone one base away, this may be a read error. The J gene is TRBJ2-4, the V gene TRBV12-3 or TRBV12-4; the D is unclear. The CDR3 runs 12 residues. CDR3 region: CANSPAQNIQYF. The CDR3 nucleotides are TGTGCCAACAGTCCAGCGCAAAACATTCAGTACTTC.

This clonotype was counted between two and nine times. The chain links TRBV4-1 to TRBJ2-7; no reliable D call. From germline, CDR1 is MGHRA and CDR2 YSYEKL. V was pared by 1 base and J by 6 bases, with 10 bases between. The CDR3 runs to 13 residues. CDR3 in amino acids: CASSQVDWGEQYF. The CDR3 DNA sequence: TGCGCCAGCAGCCAAGTTGATTGGGGCGAGCAGTACTTC.

This clonotype occurred many times. The J gene is TRBJ2-2, the V gene TRBV25-1; TRBD2 matches at 8 bases. Per the germline V gene, CDR1 is MGHDK and CDR2 is SYGVNS. With V trimmed by 4 bases and J by 6 bases, 10 bases remained unmatched. CDR3 size: 16 residues. The CDR3 DNA follows: TGTGCCAGCAGTGCCCAATGGCGGGAGGTCGCCGGGGAGCTGTTTTTT. This gives the protein CASSAQWREVAGELFF.

This chain links TRBV2 with TRBJ2-2; the match to TRBD2 covers 10 bases. From germline, CDR1 is SNHLY and CDR2 FYNNEI. Trimming cost V 8 bases and J 5 bases; bases outside gene matches: 14. The CDR3 consists of 17 residues. CDR3 in amino acids: CASSGGLAGVGTGELFF. In DNA, the CDR3 is TGTGCCAGCTCAGGGGGCCTAGCGGGAGTAGGGACCGGGGAGCTGTTTTTT. Full variable domain (remainder filled in from reference TRBV2 and TRBJ2-2): EPEVTQTPSHQVTQMGQEVILRCVPISNHLYFYWYRQILGQKVEFLVSFYNNEISEKSEIFDDQFSVERPDGSNFTLKIRSTKLEDSAMYFCASSGGLAGVGTGELFFGEGSRLTVL.

The chain employs TRBV27 and TRBJ1-4; D gene uncertain. The CDR3 has 16 residues. The V and J ends lost 3 bases and 8 bases respectively, with 19 bases between them. CDR1 is MNHEY and CDR2 is SMNVEV in the germline V gene (reference sequence). CDR3 loop: CASSLVPVTDGEKLFF. The DNA for the CDR3 is TGTGCCAGCAGTTTGGTCCCGGTAACCGACGGCGAAAAACTGTTTTTT.

The chain carries TRBV19 and TRBJ1-3, with D unclear. V was shortened by 3 bases and J by 0 bases, with 15 bases between the two germline ends. Germline CDR1 is LNHDA and CDR2 is SQIVND (reference sequence). The CDR3 extends over 17 amino acids. The CDR3 spells CASSISPIRNSGNTIYF. In nucleotides, the CDR3 is TGTGCCAGTAGTATTTCCCCGATCAGGAACTCTGGAAACACCATATATTTT. Looking up the rest from reference TRBV19 and TRBJ1-3 gives the full variable domain: DGGITQSPKYLFRKEGQNVTLSCEQNLNHDAMYWYRQDPGQGLRLIYYSQIVNDFQKGDIAEGYSVSREKKESFPLTVTSAQKNPTAFYLCASSISPIRNSGNTIYFGEGSWLTVV.

This clonotype was seen many times. V gene TRBV5-5 combines with J gene TRBJ2-7; TRBD2 aligns across 9 bases. The CDR3 extends over 14 amino acids. Looked up from germline, CDR1 is SGHKS and CDR2 is YYEKEE (reference sequence). Trimming removed 2 bases from V and 5 bases from J; junction bases left unmatched: 5. CDR3 protein: CASSFLSGRNEQYF. CDR3 in DNA: TGTGCCAGCAGCTTCCTTAGCGGGAGAAACGAGCAGTACTTC.

This clonotype was recorded at least ten times. This chain uses TRBV12-3 or TRBV12-4 with TRBJ2-1; D is perhaps TRBD1 or TRBD2 (5 bases each). Deletions cut 3 bases from V and 5 bases from J, with 11 bases between. This CDR3 spans 14 amino acids. The CDR3 protein is CASSFRVGDNEQFF. In DNA form, the CDR3 reads TGTGCCAGCAGTTTTAGAGTGGGGGACAATGAGCAGTTCTTC.

This clonotype has at least ten counts. The chain couples TRBV28 to TRBJ2-7; 7 bases map to TRBD1. CDR1 and CDR2 from the germline V gene are MDHEN and SYDVKM. J lost 2 bases, V lost 6 bases, and 10 bases had no gene match. The CDR3 has 15 amino acids. The CDR3 region has the DNA TGTGCCAGCAGGGGAGAGAGACAGGGCGCCTACGAGCAGTACTTC. This translates into CASRGERQGAYEQYF. Full variable domain (remainder filled in from reference TRBV28 and TRBJ2-7): DVKVTQSSRYLVKRTGEKVFLECVQDMDHENMFWYRQDPGLGLRLIYFSYDVKMKEKGDIPEGYSVSREKKERFSLILESASTNQTSMYLCASRGERQGAYEQYFGPGTRLTVT.

About this clonotype itself: A read error is possible here, since a much larger clone lies one base away. V is TRBV7-8 and J is TRBJ2-7; D not certain. CDR1 and CDR2 (germline): SGHVS, FQNEAQ. V was cut by 3 bases and J by 5 bases, with 5 bases left in between. The CDR3 consists of 11 residues. In DNA, the CDR3 is TGTGCCAGCAGCTTTCGGAACGAGCAGTACTTC. Protein product: CASSFRNEQYF.

Ten or more counts support this clonotype. V is TRBV11-2 and J is TRBJ2-5; a weak D match, TRBD1 (6 bases). Trimming cost V 5 bases and J 2 bases, with 9 bases left between them. This CDR3 is 13 amino acids long. The germline CDR1 and CDR2 sequences are SGHAT and FQNNGV. As DNA, the CDR3 is TGTGCCAGCAGCGCCGACAGGCAAGAGACCCAGTACTTC. Encoded protein: CASSADRQETQYF.